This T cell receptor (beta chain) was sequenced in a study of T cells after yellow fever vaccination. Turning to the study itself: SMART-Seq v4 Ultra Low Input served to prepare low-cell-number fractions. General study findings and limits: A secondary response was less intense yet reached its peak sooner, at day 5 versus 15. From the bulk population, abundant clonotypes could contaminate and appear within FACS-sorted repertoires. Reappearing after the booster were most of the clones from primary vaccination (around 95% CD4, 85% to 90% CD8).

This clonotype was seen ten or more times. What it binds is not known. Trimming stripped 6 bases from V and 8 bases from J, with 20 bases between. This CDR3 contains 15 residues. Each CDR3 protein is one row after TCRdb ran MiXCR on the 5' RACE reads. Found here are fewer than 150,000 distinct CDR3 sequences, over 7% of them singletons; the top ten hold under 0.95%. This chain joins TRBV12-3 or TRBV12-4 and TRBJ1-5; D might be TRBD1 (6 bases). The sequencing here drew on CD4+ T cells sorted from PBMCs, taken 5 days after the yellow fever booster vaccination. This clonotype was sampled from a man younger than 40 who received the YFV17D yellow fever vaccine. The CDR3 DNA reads TGTGCCAGCAGCTCAGGGGACGGAGAGACAGAGCCCCAGCATTTT. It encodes CASSSGDGETEPQHF.